The 27 T cell receptor beta chains in this list originate from one sample, sequenced in a study of cytomegalovirus exposure and HLA in healthy donors. The PCR was carried out with 60 Vbeta primers and 13 Jbeta primers. Profiling relied on immunoSEQ multiplex PCR, and the TCRdb table lists in-frame clones only, not all of them. The sample holds under 200,000 clones; roughly 84% are singletons and the top ten take 0.35% to 0.45%. Sequences were obtained from PBMCs. The source is a boy between 2 and 10 years old in good health and CMV-seronegative.

This CDR3 is CASSSAQARYSNQPQHF. CDR3 bases: TGTGCCAGCAGCTCCGCCCAAGCCAGGTATAGCAATCAGCCCCAGCATTTT. V is TRBV7-2 and J is TRBJ1-5; D gene unclear. V lost 4 bases and J 0 bases, leaving 16 bases between the germline ends. The V gene's germline CDR1 is SGHTA and CDR2 FQGNSA. CDR3 length equals 17 residues.

This clone appeared once. V usage is TRBV14 and J usage is TRBJ1-2, with D perhaps matching TRBD1 (5 bases). V shed 1 base and J shed 6 bases, with 15 bases lying between them. Germline V gene sequence: CDR1 SGHDN, CDR2 FVKESK. The CDR3 has 15 residues. The CDR3 is CASSQGRGRMDGYTF. For the CDR3, the DNA is TGTGCCAGCAGCCAAGGAAGGGGTCGTATGGATGGCTACACCTTC.

This clone was counted between two and nine times. V gene TRBV25-1 combines with J gene TRBJ1-4; possible D gene TRBD1, 6 bases. The germline V gene has CDR1 MGHDK and CDR2 SYGVNS. V was cut by 1 base and J by 8 bases, with 14 bases left in between. This CDR3 contains 15 residues. The chain's CDR3 is CASSEFRGEGEKLFF. DNA for the CDR3: TGTGCCAGCAGTGAATTCAGGGGCGAGGGGGAAAAACTGTTTTTT.

The rearrangement joins TRBV4-1 to TRBJ2-7, with 14 bases fitting TRBD2. The CDR3 loop spans 17 amino acids. Germline loops: CDR1 MGHRA, CDR2 YSYEKL. J was trimmed by 6 bases and V by 1 base; bases with no gene match: 8. The DNA for the CDR3 is TGCGCCAGCAGCCAAGTCGGGACTAGCGGGAGTTCAGGCGAGCAGTACTTC. Protein product: CASSQVGTSGSSGEQYF.

The chain couples TRBV30 to TRBJ2-5, with 8 bases aligning to TRBD2. The last part of the DNA fits TRBJ2-7 better; the J call may be wrong. The CDR3 has 14 amino acids. The germline V gene encodes CDR1 GTSNPN and CDR2 SVGIG (reference sequence). CDR3 amino acids: CAWTYSGSQSEQYF. The CDR3, as DNA: TGTGCCTGGACTTACAGCGGGAGCCAGAGCGAGCAGTACTTC.

This clone turned up a few times. The gene calls are TRBV14 and TRBJ2-1, with D possibly being TRBD2 (5 bases). CDR1 is SGHDN and CDR2 is FVKESK in the germline V gene. With 1 base removed from V and 8 bases from J, the gap between germline ends came to 18 bases. The CDR3 runs 16 residues. This CDR3 is CASSQVSGGPGDEQFF. CDR3 nucleotide sequence: TGTGCCAGCAGCCAAGTGAGCGGAGGACCTGGGGATGAGCAGTTCTTC.

The CDR3 nucleotides are TGCGCCAGCAGCCAACGGACTGTTACTAACTATGGCTACACCTTC. Its protein is CASSQRTVTNYGYTF. The rearrangement joins TRBV5-1 to TRBJ1-2; no clear D. V was trimmed by 4 bases and J by 0 bases, leaving 13 bases between them. Per germline, CDR1 SGHRS and CDR2 YFSETQ. The CDR3 runs to 15 residues.

This chain connects TRBV7-3 to TRBJ2-1; possibly TRBD1 for D (6 bases). This CDR3 has 16 amino acids. Deletions cut 2 bases from V and 1 base from J, with 12 bases between. Germline CDR1 is SGHTA and CDR2 is FQGTGA. CDR3 coding DNA: TGTGCCAGCAGCTTACTGGGGGCTTCGTCCTACAATGAGCAGTTCTTC. The encoded protein is CASSLLGASSYNEQFF.

The chain uses TRBV29-1 and TRBJ1-1; 11 bases align to TRBD1. CDR3 size: 21 residues. The junction had 26 bases not matched to a gene; V was cut back by 4 bases and J by 4 bases. CDR1 and CDR2 (germline): SQVTM, ANQGSEA. CDR3 sequence: CSVAPLPGTGGKGSGSTEAFF. In DNA, the CDR3 is TGCAGCGTTGCCCCCTTACCGGGGACAGGGGGTAAGGGGAGTGGTAGCACTGAAGCTTTCTTT.

V usage is TRBV19 and J usage is TRBJ2-3; perhaps TRBD2 as D (6 bases). CDR3 length: 14 amino acids. Germline CDR1 and CDR2: LNHDA and SQIVND (reference sequence). V lost 3 bases and J lost 3, with 10 bases in between. The DNA for the CDR3 is TGTGCCAGTAGTATCGGGACTTTGACAGATACGCAGTATTTT. This encodes CASSIGTLTDTQYF.

V gene TRBV5-1 combines with J gene TRBJ1-1, with a weak D call TRBD1 (5 bases). V lost 1 base, J lost 4 bases, and 8 bases lay in between. The germline V gene has CDR1 SGHRS and CDR2 YFSETQ. This CDR3 has 13 residues. CDR3 protein: CASSLQGGTEAFF. The CDR3, as DNA: TGCGCCAGCAGCTTGCAGGGAGGCACTGAAGCTTTCTTT.

The DNA for the CDR3 is TGCGCCAGCAGCTTGGTGGGACAGGTTGAGGTCGGCTCCTATAATTCACCCCTCCACTTT. It yields the protein CASSLVGQVEVGSYNSPLHF. This chain uses TRBV5-1 with TRBJ1-6; 8 nucleotides align to TRBD1. The trim removed 0 bases at V and 0 bases at J, leaving 11 bases unmatched. The CDR3 runs to 20 residues. From germline, CDR1 is SGHRS and CDR2 YFSETQ.

The rearrangement uses TRBV15 and TRBJ2-6; 8 nucleotides align to TRBD1. CDR3 length equals 17 residues. V was clipped by 1 base and J by 0 bases; unmatched bases: 2. The germline V gene encodes CDR1 LNHNV and CDR2 YYDKDF (reference sequence). CDR3 amino acids: CATSRGTGSSGANVLTF. Written as DNA, the CDR3 is TGTGCCACCAGCAGAGGGACAGGGAGCTCTGGGGCCAACGTCCTGACTTTC.

The CDR3 DNA is TGTGCCAGCAGCTTAGAGGGAGTTTACTACGAGCAGTACTTC. Amino acid sequence: CASSLEGVYYEQYF. This sequence joins TRBV7-9 and TRBJ2-7; D may be TRBD2 (5 bases). Trimming stripped 1 base from V and 3 bases from J, with 10 bases between. The CDR3 sequence is 14 residues long. Germline assignment: CDR1 SEHNR and CDR2 FQNEAQ (reference sequence).

The CDR3 DNA reads as TGCGCCAGCAGCCCAGTTGGGGGCCTTAATTCACCCCTCCACTTT. It is translated as CASSPVGGLNSPLHF. The chain recombines TRBV5-1 with TRBJ1-6; TRBD1 is a possible D gene (6 bases). The CDR3 covers 15 residues. The V and J ends lost 4 bases and 6 bases respectively, with 14 bases between them. Germline V gene data show CDR1 as SGHRS and CDR2 as YFSETQ.

The chain is built from TRBV28 and TRBJ2-3, with a possible D match to TRBD2 (5 bases). CDR3 length: 15 residues. Germline-derived CDR1 and CDR2 are MDHEN and SYDVKM. Trimming took off 7 bases at V and 4 bases at J, with 18 bases between the two ends. CDR3 protein: CASTHHGAGADTQYF. The CDR3 DNA reads TGTGCCAGCACCCATCACGGTGCGGGCGCAGATACGCAGTATTTT.

The rearrangement uses TRBV5-1 and TRBJ2-2, with TRBD2 matching over 12 bases. The CDR3 contains 17 residues. CDR1 and CDR2 (germline): SGHRS, YFSETQ. The trim removed 4 bases at V and 3 bases at J, leaving 7 bases unmatched. CDR3 residues: CASSPKLAGGYTGELFF. In nucleotides, the CDR3 is TGCGCCAGCAGCCCAAAACTAGCGGGAGGTTACACCGGGGAGCTGTTTTTT.

The chain has TRBV7-9 and TRBJ2-1; maybe TRBD1 (6 bases). CDR1 is SEHNR, CDR2 FQNEAQ, per germline (reference sequence). With 2 bases removed from V and 1 base from J, the gap between germline ends came to 9 bases. The length of the CDR3 is 15 residues. The CDR3 region is CASSLSQGSYNEQFF. CDR3 nucleotides: TGTGCCAGCAGCTTAAGTCAGGGGTCCTACAATGAGCAGTTCTTC.

This clone was seen a few times. V usage is TRBV6-5 and J usage is TRBJ1-3; the D is unclear. Germline CDR1 and CDR2: MNHEY and SVGAGI. The CDR3 consists of 13 residues. The V end was cut by 2 bases, the J end by 11 bases, with 13 bases between. The CDR3 region is CASSYDGNTAIYF. CDR3 DNA: TGTGCCAGCAGTTACGACGGGAATACTGCCATATATTTT.

This chain joins TRBV19 and TRBJ2-7, with TRBD2 matching over 7 bases. Trimming removed 8 bases from V and 6 bases from J; junction bases left unmatched: 16. Germline V lookup: CDR1 LNHDA, CDR2 SQIVND (reference sequence). The CDR3 is 15 amino acids. The DNA for the CDR3 is TGTGCCAGTCGTAAAGGACTAGGGGTGTATGGCGAGCAGTACTTC. Its protein product is CASRKGLGVYGEQYF. The variable domain in full, with the rest retrieved from reference TRBV19 and TRBJ2-7, is DGGITQSPKYLFRKEGQNVTLSCEQNLNHDAMYWYRQDPGQGLRLIYYSQIVNDFQKGDIAEGYSVSREKKESFPLTVTSAQKNPTAFYLCASRKGLGVYGEQYFGPGTRLTVT.

The chain has TRBV5-4 and TRBJ2-3; possibly TRBD1 for D (5 bases). The CDR3 consists of 16 residues. CDR1 SGHNT and CDR2 YYREEE come from the germline V gene (reference sequence). V lost 1 base and J lost 5, with 17 bases in between. CDR3 in amino acids: CASSLNLQNQGDTQYF. As DNA, the CDR3 is TGTGCCAGCAGCTTGAATCTCCAGAATCAGGGAGATACGCAGTATTTT.

This chain uses TRBV4-1 with TRBJ2-6; 11 nucleotides agree with TRBD2. With V trimmed by 5 bases and J by 3 bases, 9 bases remained unmatched. The CDR3 runs 18 residues. The germline gives CDR1 MGHRA, CDR2 YSYEKL. This CDR3 is CASSVAGGPLDGANVLTF. DNA of the CDR3: TGCGCCAGCAGCGTAGCGGGAGGGCCTTTAGATGGGGCCAACGTCCTGACTTTC.

The genes are TRBV6-1 and TRBJ2-5; 10 nucleotides match TRBD1. CDR3 length: 14 amino acids. Trimming took 6 bases from V and 3 from J; bases not matched to a gene: 4. CDR1 is MNHNS and CDR2 is SASEGT in the germline V gene. DNA of the CDR3: TGTGCCAGCAGCGACAGGGGGCTTAAAGAGACCCAGTACTTC. It is translated as CASSDRGLKETQYF.

The CDR3 DNA follows: TGTGCCAGCAGTGATCGGGACACCGGGACTAGCGGGATGAGGGAGCAGTTCTTC. Its protein is CASSDRDTGTSGMREQFF. This sequence joins TRBV25-1 and TRBJ2-1; 13 bases line up with TRBD2. The CDR3 spans 18 residues. From germline, CDR1 is MGHDK and CDR2 SYGVNS. With 3 bases clipped from V and 10 bases from J, the junction kept 15 bases outside the gene matches.

The V and J genes are TRBV6-1 and TRBJ1-4; D unresolved. This CDR3 has 14 residues. The V end was cut by 3 bases, the J end by 8 bases, with 13 bases between. Germline values: CDR1 MNHNS, CDR2 SASEGT. CDR3 amino acids: CASSDRPPEEKLFF. The DNA for the CDR3 is TGTGCCAGCAGTGACCGCCCACCCGAGGAAAAACTGTTTTTT.

This chain joins TRBV5-6 and TRBJ2-3; 14 nucleotides match TRBD2. From germline, CDR1 is SGHDT and CDR2 YYEEEE. With V trimmed by 4 bases and J by 0 bases, 10 bases remained unmatched. The CDR3 sequence is 19 residues long. The CDR3 here is CASSRGLAGVISSTDTQYF. CDR3 sequence (DNA): TGTGCCAGCAGCAGGGGACTAGCGGGGGTAATATCTAGCACAGATACGCAGTATTTT.

The chain is built from TRBV4-2 and TRBJ2-4; TRBD2 aligns across 13 bases. The CDR3 covers 13 residues. Germline CDR1 reads LGHNA; CDR2 reads YNFKEQ. After removal of 4 bases from V and 13 bases from J, the junction contained 4 bases not matched to a gene. CDR3 region: CASSLGLAGVQYF. CDR3 nucleotide sequence: TGTGCCAGCAGCCTTGGACTAGCGGGAGTGCAGTACTTC.